The 24 T cell receptor beta chains given below trace back to one sample, sequenced in a study of blood T cells in healthy people across ages. Using a J-beta primer mix together with a sample-barcoded 5' primer, a second PCR was run for 7 to 11 cycles. TCRdb re-called the 5' RACE reads with MiXCR, one entry per CDR3 protein. Of about 2 million distinct CDR3 sequences in the sample, roughly 52% were seen once. Source material: blood. The receptors stem from a woman aged 40 to 49 in good health.

This chain links TRBV7-2 with TRBJ1-2, with D possibly being TRBD1 (5 bases). Germline V CDR1 and CDR2: SGHTA, FQGNSA. The CDR3 totals 17 residues. V dropped 0 bases and J dropped 5 bases, with 19 bases sitting between them. This chain's CDR3 is CASSLATGGSPGYGYTF. CDR3 DNA sequence: TGTGCCAGCAGCTTAGCGACGGGGGGTAGTCCAGGGTATGGCTACACCTTC.

The J gene is TRBJ2-1, the V gene TRBV24-1; D not resolved. Germline CDR1 KGHDR, CDR2 SFDVKD. The CDR3 spans 17 residues. V lost 5 bases and J 4 bases, leaving 20 bases between the germline ends. The CDR3 sequence: CATSATEPPSKYNEQFF. DNA for the CDR3: TGTGCCACCAGTGCTACCGAGCCCCCAAGCAAGTACAATGAGCAGTTCTTC.

This clonotype has only a few counts. CDR3 amino acids: CSAKRHDYGYTF. The CDR3, as DNA: TGCAGTGCTAAGAGGCATGACTATGGCTACACCTTC. The chain links TRBV20-1 to TRBJ1-2; no reliable D call. This CDR3 has 12 residues. Between the trimmed V and J ends, which lost 4 bases and 3 bases, there was a span of 9 bases. CDR1 is DFQATT and CDR2 is SNEGSKA in the germline V gene (reference sequence).

Of note for this clonotype: At one boundary the junction diverges from the germline segment, which might be a read error. The chain is built from TRBV6-5 and TRBJ2-5; possibly TRBD2 for D (6 bases). This CDR3 has 13 amino acids. Germline V lookup: CDR1 MNHEY, CDR2 SVGAGI. In DNA form, the CDR3 reads TGTGCCAGCAGCCTGGGGGAGGTAGAGGCCCAGTACTTC. Amino acid sequence: CASSLGEVEAQYF.

The genes are TRBV7-8 and TRBJ2-1; D may be TRBD1 or TRBD2 (5 bases each). Germline CDR1 is SGHVS and CDR2 is FQNEAQ. This CDR3 is built from 13 residues. Trimming removed 6 bases at V and 8 bases at J, with 14 bases between. The CDR3: CASRKAGDDEQFF. CDR3 bases: TGTGCCAGCAGAAAAGCCGGGGACGATGAGCAGTTCTTC.

This clonotype was detected only a few times. This chain uses TRBV7-2 with TRBJ2-5; TRBD1 agrees at 8 bases. The CDR3 is made up of 15 amino acids. Germline loops: CDR1 SGHTA, CDR2 FQGNSA. V shed 1 base and J 4 bases; nucleotides not matched to a gene: 5. CDR3 loop: CASSLVDRGLETQYF. The CDR3 bases are TGTGCCAGCAGCTTAGTCGACAGGGGATTAGAGACCCAGTACTTC.

With regard to this clonotype: This may stem from a read error, because a much larger clone lies one nucleotide away. V usage is TRBV7-6 and J usage is TRBJ2-3, with 10 bases that match TRBD2. The CDR3 is made up of 18 amino acids. Germline-derived CDR1 and CDR2 are SGHVS and FNYEAQ. The CDR3 DNA sequence: TGTGCCAGCAGCTTGCAAGCGGGGGGGCCAGGGAGGGCAGATACGCGGTATTTT. This gives the protein CASSLQAGGPGRADTRYF.

The chain employs TRBV4-2 and TRBJ2-1; D might be TRBD2 (5 bases). The V gene lost 2 bases and the J gene lost 6 bases, with 14 bases spanning the gap. The CDR3 length is 15 residues. In germline, CDR1 is LGHNA, CDR2 YNFKEQ. CDR3 in DNA: TGTGCCAGCAGCCAATTTCTAGCTATAGGCAATGAGCAGTTCTTC. It specifies CASSQFLAIGNEQFF.

As to this clonotype: This sequence may be a read error, since a much larger clone differs from it by one base. This chain uses TRBV7-2 with TRBJ2-7; D not resolved. The germline V and J ends were trimmed by 5 bases and 12 bases, with 17 bases remaining between them. CDR1 and CDR2 from the germline V gene are SGHTA and FQGNSA. CDR3 length: 12 amino acids. This CDR3 is CASSQTRETPYF. The CDR3 DNA sequence: TGTGCCAGCAGCCAAACCCGAGAGACCCCGTACTTC.

This clonotype was counted between two and nine times. CDR3 DNA: TGCAGCGTTTCAGCGGGGGCCATGAACAATGAGCAGTTCTTC. Its protein product is CSVSAGAMNNEQFF. This chain uses TRBV29-1 with TRBJ2-1; 8 nucleotides agree with TRBD2. Germline CDR1 reads SQVTM; CDR2 reads ANQGSEA. The CDR3 length is 14 residues. V trimming: 5 bases; J trimming: 5 bases; junction bases outside the gene matches: 8.

The chain employs TRBV12-3 or TRBV12-4 and TRBJ1-2; TRBD1 is a possible D gene (5 bases). Trimming removed 7 bases from V and 4 bases from J, with 13 bases in between. The CDR3 loop spans 13 amino acids. CDR3 bases: TGTGCCAGCACCTTAGACAGCCCCTATGGCTACACCTTC. It yields the protein CASTLDSPYGYTF.

This clonotype was counted a few times. CDR3 sequence: CSARDWTSGGQETQYF. CDR3 nucleotides: TGCAGTGCTAGAGATTGGACTAGCGGGGGACAAGAGACCCAGTACTTC. The chain is built from TRBV20-1 and TRBJ2-5; 13 positions agree with TRBD2. The CDR3 is 16 residues long. The V and J ends lost 0 bases and 2 bases, in that order; junction bases with no gene match: 3. The germline CDR1 and CDR2 sequences are DFQATT and SNEGSKA (reference sequence).

This clonotype was detected only a few times. The chain has TRBV20-1 and TRBJ2-1; tentatively, D is TRBD1 (6 bases). Trimming shortened V by 3 bases and J by 1 base, and 10 bases separated the two germline ends. Germline V lookup: CDR1 DFQATT, CDR2 SNEGSKA (reference sequence). The CDR3 covers 14 residues. As DNA, the CDR3 is TGCAGTGCTAGTCAGGGGATTTCCTACAATGAGCAGTTCTTC. Its translation is CSASQGISYNEQFF.

In the case of this clonotype: Compared with germline, one end of the junction differs, possibly owing to a read error. The J gene is TRBJ2-1, the V gene TRBV9, with 7 bases aligning to TRBD1. The CDR3 runs 15 residues. Germline lookup yields CDR1 SGDLS and CDR2 YYNGEE. The CDR3 protein is CASSPHLRGPNEQFF. The CDR3 DNA follows: TGTGCCAGCAGCCCGCACTTGAGGGGGCCCAATGAACAGTTCTTC.

The rearrangement joins TRBV6-1 to TRBJ2-5; perhaps TRBD2 as D (5 bases). V was trimmed by 3 bases and J by 4 bases, leaving 15 bases between them. The V gene's germline CDR1 is MNHNS and CDR2 SASEGT. The CDR3 runs to 15 residues. The CDR3 region is CASSDIDLGGETQYF. In DNA form, the CDR3 reads TGTGCCAGCAGTGATATCGACCTAGGAGGAGAGACCCAGTACTTC.

This clonotype was recorded once. A much larger clonotype is one base distant, so this may be a read error. The rearrangement uses TRBV6-5 and TRBJ2-5, with D unclear. TRBJ2-1 matches the DNA end more closely, so the J call is doubtful. Germline V gene sequence: CDR1 MNHEY, CDR2 SVGAGI. The CDR3 loop spans 12 amino acids. Written as DNA, the CDR3 is TGTGCCAGCGGACGACGCCAAGAGACCCAGTTCTTC. Its translation is CASGRRQETQFF.

The chain combines TRBV7-9 with TRBJ2-7; 9 bases agree with TRBD2. CDR1 is SEHNR, CDR2 FQNEAQ, per germline (reference sequence). The trim removed 3 bases at V and 6 bases at J, leaving 12 bases unmatched. This CDR3 region has 16 residues. CDR3 protein: CASSFSPHGTSSEQYF. CDR3 DNA sequence: TGTGCCAGCAGCTTTTCCCCCCACGGGACTAGCTCCGAGCAGTACTTC.

The chain uses TRBV6-2 or TRBV6-3 and TRBJ2-5, with D possibly TRBD1 on 5 matching bases. V was shortened by 0 bases and J by 5 bases, with 19 bases between the two germline ends. The CDR3 has 17 amino acids. CDR1 and CDR2 (germline): MNHEY, SVGEGT. CDR3 amino acids: CASSYSIQGRSTETQYF. As DNA, the CDR3 is TGTGCCAGCAGTTACTCGATTCAGGGAAGGTCAACGGAGACCCAGTACTTC.

This clonotype is a singleton in its sample. The genes are TRBV6-4 and TRBJ1-5; D is undetermined. There are 18 residues in the CDR3. The V gene's germline CDR1 is MRHNA and CDR2 SNTAGT. V shed 7 bases and J shed 0 bases, with 22 bases lying between them. CDR3 protein: CASNNVRKGTDSNQPQHF. The DNA of the CDR3 is TGTGCCAGCAATAATGTGCGGAAGGGCACTGATAGCAATCAGCCCCAGCATTTT.

This rearrangement joins TRBV5-1 to TRBJ2-1, with D maybe TRBD2 (6 bases). The germline gives CDR1 SGHRS, CDR2 YFSETQ. This CDR3 contains 12 residues. V shed 5 bases and J shed 5 bases, with 8 bases lying between them. The DNA of the CDR3 is TGCGCCAGCAGAGGGGAGGACAATGAGCAGTTCTTC. Translating gives CASRGEDNEQFF.

This clonotype was detected a few times. This chain joins TRBV28 and TRBJ2-7; D unclear. Germline loops: CDR1 MDHEN, CDR2 SYDVKM. The length of the CDR3 is 12 residues. V lost 8 bases and J 3 bases, leaving 11 bases between the germline ends. CDR3 region: CASGSDSYEQYF. Written as DNA, the CDR3 is TGTGCCAGCGGCAGTGATAGCTACGAGCAGTACTTC.

V and J are TRBV3-1 and TRBJ2-4; 10 nucleotides match TRBD2. Germline CDR1 reads LGHDT; CDR2 reads YNNKEL (reference sequence). The CDR3 loop spans 17 amino acids. Germline trimming cut 4 bases from V and 0 bases from J; bases unmatched to any gene: 6. In DNA form, the CDR3 reads TGTGCCAGCAGCCGAGGACTAGCGGAGCTAGCCAAAAACATTCAGTACTTC. Translating it yields CASSRGLAELAKNIQYF.

The CDR3 DNA sequence: TGTGCCAGCAGTATCGGACCACTACAAGAGACCCAGTACTTC. It yields the protein CASSIGPLQETQYF. The V and J genes are TRBV5-6 and TRBJ2-5; D is uncertain. This CDR3 comprises 14 residues. The V gene lost 5 bases and the J gene lost 2 bases, with 13 bases spanning the gap. The germline V gene has CDR1 SGHDT and CDR2 YYEEEE.

This clonotype was counted only a few times. The chain recombines TRBV4-2 with TRBJ2-1; possibly TRBD2 for D (5 bases). The V end was cut by 1 base, the J end by 7 bases, with 14 bases between. The CDR3 runs 15 residues. The germline CDR1 and CDR2 sequences are LGHNA and YNFKEQ. CDR3 bases: TGTGCCAGCAGCCAAGGAAGAGCGGCCGGGAATGAGCAGTTCTTC. Its protein product is CASSQGRAAGNEQFF.